What follows describes a single TCR beta chain. Its specificity is not known. With no exception, relapse followed autologous stem cell transplantation in all patients, and brentuximab vedotin exposure varied. Patients showed best responses of complete response, partial response or progressive disease. With 2 bases removed from V and 1 base from J, the gap between germline ends came to 14 bases. CDR1 is PRHDT, CDR2 FYEKMQ, per germline (reference sequence). CDR3 length: 17 amino acids. This sample is part of a study of PD-1 blockade in classical Hodgkin lymphoma. Study results and limitations: It was among complete responders that baseline diversity resembled that of newly diagnosed patients.

Sequencing was performed with immunoSEQ multiplex PCR; in TCRdb, only in-frame clones are kept and a portion is missing. The sample has tens of thousands of clones, about two thirds seen once. The input for sequencing was peripheral blood mononuclear cells (PBMCs), taken at baseline. The sequence came from a human donor with classical Hodgkin lymphoma. The V and J genes are TRBV13 and TRBJ2-2, with D tentatively TRBD2 (6 bases). DNA of the CDR3: TGTGCCAGCAGCTTATATATGGGGGGATTGAACACCGGGGAGCTGTTTTTT. This codes for CASSLYMGGLNTGELFF. Using reference TRBV13 and TRBJ2-2 for the parts outside the CDR3, the full variable domain is AAGVIQSPRHLIKEKRETATLKCYPIPRHDTVYWYQQGPGQDPQFLISFYEKMQSDKGSIPDRFSAQQFSDYHSELNMSSLELGDSALYFCASSLYMGGLNTGELFFGEGSRLTVL.